Below, one T cell receptor beta chain is given with its context. Its antigen is as yet unknown. Generated by immunoSEQ multiplex PCR, the TCRdb table keeps only in-frame clones and is missing some. The data hold 55,000 to 70,000 clones, with approximately 83% observed a single time. These data come from a study of a mutant IDH1 vaccine in newly diagnosed glioma. Whole-study context: Averaging approximately 40 years of age, treated patients were around 60% male and approximately 38% female. Most had both radiotherapy and temozolomide beforehand; others had only one.

Study results and caveats: There seemed to be no relation between pseudoprogression and changes in top peripheral T cell clonotypes.

V dropped 7 bases and J dropped 2 bases, with 9 bases sitting between them. Germline V lookup: CDR1 LGHNT, CDR2 FRNRAP. This CDR3 region has 13 residues. Time point defined: baseline, week 1 (first vaccination visit). Treatment defined: pre-vaccination baseline after standard-of-care therapy. This TCR derives from a man aged 30 to 45 with glioma. Source: PBMCs, taken from a glioma patient treated with radiotherapy, temozolomide or both. This chain uses TRBV12-5 with TRBJ1-5, with D unclear. CDR3 bases: TGTGCTAGTGCCTTGGCCGGCAATCAGCCCCAGCATTTT. This encodes CASALAGNQPQHF.